This TCR beta chain was captured by sequencing in a study of CD8 T cells in ankylosing spondylitis. General observations from the study: Ankylosing spondylitis blood appeared to be characterized by a TCR beta motif of 8 or 9 highly homologous variants.

Comment on this clonotype: The antigen is unknown.

TCRdb re-called the 5' RACE reads through MiXCR, storing one row per CDR3 protein. The sample yields a few hundred thousand distinct CDR3 sequences, roughly 15% seen once. The sequence derives from a male donor with ankylosing spondylitis. Material: blood, either unsorted or a sorted T cell fraction (not recorded which).

The CDR3 region is CASSSTGGNLDTQYF. The CDR3 nucleotides read TGTGCCAGCAGCTCGACAGGGGGCAATTTGGATACGCAGTATTTT. The chain couples TRBV11-2 to TRBJ2-3; 10 nucleotides agree with TRBD1. V dropped 4 bases and J dropped 6; count of bases not matched to a gene: 7. This CDR3 spans 15 amino acids. Per germline, CDR1 SGHAT and CDR2 FQNNGV.